The 27 T cell receptor beta chains given below trace back to one sample, sequenced in a study of a mutant IDH1 vaccine in newly diagnosed glioma. Time point denoted: baseline, week 1 (first vaccination visit). Noted treatment: pre-vaccination baseline after standard-of-care therapy. Profiled with immunoSEQ multiplex PCR; TCRdb holds only in-frame clones, not every one. The sample shows 98,000 or so clones, 80% to 90% of them seen only once. The specimen comprised PBMCs, sampled from a glioma patient treated with radiotherapy, temozolomide or both. Receptor source: a woman between 50 and 59 years old with glioma.

This clone was counted once. The chain carries TRBV5-6 and TRBJ1-5; possibly TRBD1 for D (5 bases). The V end lost 2 bases, the J end lost 8 bases, and 14 bases lay between the germline ends. The CDR3 extends over 14 amino acids. Germline V gives CDR1 SGHDT, CDR2 YYEEEE. The CDR3: CASSFSGHLEPQHF. The DNA of the CDR3 is TGTGCCAGCAGCTTTTCGGGGCACCTAGAGCCCCAGCATTTT.

V is TRBV10-2 and J is TRBJ2-7, with D tentatively TRBD2 (5 bases). Germline V gene data show CDR1 as WSHSY and CDR2 as SAAADI. V lost 4 bases and J lost 2, with 9 bases in between. This CDR3 contains 13 residues. DNA for the CDR3: TGCGCCAGCAGTGCACTCGGGACCTACGAGCAGTACTTC. The encoded protein is CASSALGTYEQYF.

This clone was found once. This chain uses TRBV7-2 with TRBJ2-1, with 10 bases lining up with TRBD2. Trimming cost V 1 base and J 6 bases; bases outside gene matches: 9. This CDR3 has 17 amino acids. Germline V gives CDR1 SGHTA, CDR2 FQGNSA. CDR3 bases: TGTGCCAGCAGCTTAGGCGTCCTAGCGGGAGCCTCCAATGAGCAGTTCTTC. Translating it yields CASSLGVLAGASNEQFF.

As to this clone: Other nucleotide sequences from this sample produce the same CDR3. The chain has TRBV27 and TRBJ1-2; D gene unclear. Germline-derived CDR1 and CDR2 are MNHEY and SMNVEV (reference sequence). CDR3 length equals 13 residues. Trimming stripped 3 bases from V and 2 bases from J, with 7 bases between. The CDR3 spells CASSLLGNYGYTF. The CDR3 DNA follows: TGTGCCAGCAGTTTGCTAGGGAACTATGGCTACACCTTC.

The genes are TRBV9 and TRBJ1-3; no reliable D call. The germline CDR1 and CDR2 sequences are SGDLS and YYNGEE. The CDR3 spans 15 residues. V lost 4 bases and J lost 0, with 11 bases in between. CDR3 region: CASSLNWASGNTIYF. CDR3 coding DNA: TGTGCCAGCAGCCTCAACTGGGCCTCTGGAAACACCATATATTTT.

This chain connects TRBV6-5 to TRBJ2-5; 10 nucleotides align to TRBD1. The CDR3 is made up of 15 amino acids. V was clipped by 3 bases and J by 4 bases; unmatched bases: 5. The V gene's germline CDR1 is MNHEY and CDR2 SVGAGI. CDR3 loop: CASSYDRGRRETQYF. DNA for the CDR3: TGTGCCAGCAGTTATGACAGGGGGCGACGAGAGACCCAGTACTTC.

The genes are TRBV6-5 and TRBJ2-7; 7 nucleotides align to TRBD2. CDR1 MNHEY and CDR2 SVGAGI come from the germline V gene. V dropped 5 bases and J dropped 3; count of bases not matched to a gene: 7. This CDR3 contains 14 residues. The CDR3: CASSPAQRGYEQYF. The CDR3 bases are TGTGCCAGCAGTCCAGCTCAGCGGGGCTACGAGCAGTACTTC.

The chain combines TRBV15 with TRBJ2-1; a possible D gene is TRBD2 (6 bases). The germline V gene encodes CDR1 LNHNV and CDR2 YYDKDF (reference sequence). The germline V and J ends were trimmed by 0 bases and 4 bases, with 10 bases remaining between them. This CDR3 comprises 15 residues. The CDR3: CATSRDGDSYNEQFF. Here the CDR3 DNA reads TGTGCCACCAGCAGAGATGGGGACTCATACAATGAGCAGTTCTTC.

The genes are TRBV18 and TRBJ2-2; TRBD1 matches 8 bases. V lost 2 bases and J lost 4; bases outside the gene matches: 9. The CDR3 spans 17 residues. Germline lookup yields CDR1 KGHSH and CDR2 LQKENI. The CDR3 spells CASSPFQGASGTGELFF. In DNA form, the CDR3 reads TGTGCCAGCTCACCATTCCAGGGGGCGTCAGGCACCGGGGAGCTGTTTTTT.

V gene TRBV2 combines with J gene TRBJ2-2, with TRBD1 matching 8 bases. The CDR3 runs to 14 residues. After removal of 8 bases from V and 2 bases from J, the junction contained 4 bases not matched to a gene. Germline V gene lookup returns CDR1 SNHLY and CDR2 FYNNEI. The CDR3 is CASLGQVNTGELFF. The CDR3 bases are TGTGCCAGCCTGGGACAGGTTAACACCGGGGAGCTGTTTTTT.

V and J are TRBV27 and TRBJ1-6; 10 positions agree with TRBD1. CDR3 length: 15 amino acids. CDR1 MNHEY and CDR2 SMNVEV come from the germline V gene (reference sequence). Unmatched junction bases numbered 1, after V lost 2 bases and J lost 6 bases. CDR3 nucleotide sequence: TGTGCCAGCAGTTTACGGGACAGGGGTAATTCACCCCTCCACTTT. It encodes CASSLRDRGNSPLHF.

The chain uses TRBV19 and TRBJ1-5; no clear D gene. CDR1 and CDR2 (germline): LNHDA, SQIVND (reference sequence). V was cut by 3 bases and J by 1 base, with 10 bases left in between. The CDR3 consists of 15 residues. CDR3 DNA sequence: TGTGCCAGTAGTATTGAACTGAGAAGCAATCAGCCCCAGCATTTT. This encodes CASSIELRSNQPQHF.

The V and J genes are TRBV6-1 and TRBJ1-5; possible D gene TRBD1, 6 bases. The CDR3 contains 15 residues. The V and J ends lost 4 bases and 4 bases respectively, with 14 bases between them. Per the germline V gene, CDR1 is MNHNS and CDR2 is SASEGT. The CDR3 DNA follows: TGTGCCAGCAGTGGGGACATTAGCGGGAATCAGCCCCAGCATTTT. This sequence encodes CASSGDISGNQPQHF.

J is TRBJ1-1 and V is TRBV2; D uncertain. The V gene lost 7 bases and the J gene lost 1 base, with 16 bases spanning the gap. The CDR3 covers 15 residues. Germline CDR1 SNHLY, CDR2 FYNNEI. CDR3 in amino acids: CASKDTGPTNTEAFF. The CDR3 nucleotides are TGTGCCAGCAAAGATACCGGGCCTACGAACACTGAAGCTTTCTTT.

The rearrangement uses TRBV19 and TRBJ2-5; 12 bases fit TRBD2. Trimming cost V 6 bases and J 1 base; bases outside gene matches: 6. Germline assignment: CDR1 LNHDA and CDR2 SQIVND (reference sequence). The CDR3 is 16 residues long. In DNA, the CDR3 is TGTGCCAGTAGCCTTCGGACTAGCGGGATCCAAGAGACCCAGTACTTC. Its translation: CASSLRTSGIQETQYF.

The chain links TRBV27 to TRBJ2-6; D might be TRBD2 (5 bases). This CDR3 region has 15 residues. Trimming took 3 bases from V and 2 from J, leaving 8 bases between them. Germline assignment: CDR1 MNHEY and CDR2 SMNVEV (reference sequence). CDR3 nucleotide sequence: TGTGCCAGCAGTTTGTCGGGGACTGGGGCCAACGTCCTGACTTTC. Amino acid sequence: CASSLSGTGANVLTF.

The J gene is TRBJ1-5, the V gene TRBV6-6; the D is unclear. The length of the CDR3 is 14 residues. V was cut by 2 bases and J by 6 bases, with 11 bases left in between. Germline V gene lookup returns CDR1 MNHNY and CDR2 SVGAGI (reference sequence). CDR3 protein: CASSYPAGIQPQHF. CDR3 sequence (DNA): TGTGCCAGCAGTTACCCTGCGGGGATTCAGCCCCAGCATTTT.

The rearrangement joins TRBV5-1 to TRBJ2-7, with D possibly matching TRBD2 (6 bases). The CDR3 extends over 13 amino acids. The V gene lost 7 bases and the J gene lost 4 bases, with 15 bases spanning the gap. Germline V CDR1 and CDR2: SGHRS, YFSETQ. CDR3 amino acids: CASLLEGTYEQYF. The CDR3 nucleotides read TGCGCCAGCCTCCTAGAGGGGACTTACGAGCAGTACTTC.

Comment on this clone: Other DNA sequences within the sample encode an identical CDR3. The chain employs TRBV19 and TRBJ1-1, with D unresolved. The CDR3 is made up of 15 amino acids. V lost 1 base, J lost 4 bases, and 13 bases lay in between. In germline, CDR1 is LNHDA, CDR2 SQIVND (reference sequence). CDR3 bases: TGTGCCAGTAGTATAGGGCGGGGTGAGCGCACTGAAGCTTTCTTT. This sequence encodes CASSIGRGERTEAFF.

The rearrangement uses TRBV27 and TRBJ1-4; 9 positions match TRBD1. The V and J ends lost 5 bases and 7 bases, in that order; junction bases with no gene match: 8. Germline V lookup: CDR1 MNHEY, CDR2 SMNVEV (reference sequence). The CDR3 contains 15 residues. This CDR3 reads CASSDPGQGLEKLFF. For the CDR3, the DNA is TGTGCCAGCAGTGATCCGGGACAGGGACTTGAAAAACTGTTTTTT.

J is TRBJ2-5 and V is TRBV27; D is uncertain. The end of the DNA aligns better with TRBJ2-7, so the J call may be wrong. The length of the CDR3 is 15 residues. Germline CDR1 reads MNHEY; CDR2 reads SMNVEV (reference sequence). The DNA for the CDR3 is TGTGCCAGCAGTTCTACTATCGACCTCTCCTACGAGCAGTACTTC. Protein sequence: CASSSTIDLSYEQYF.

The gene calls are TRBV10-3 and TRBJ2-3, with D possibly matching TRBD2 (5 bases). Per the germline V gene, CDR1 is ENHRY and CDR2 is SYGVKD. V was pared by 6 bases and J by 2 bases, with 15 bases between. CDR3 length: 15 residues. CDR3 residues: CAISATRAPTDTQYF. The DNA of the CDR3 is TGTGCCATCAGCGCAACTAGGGCCCCCACAGATACGCAGTATTTT.

This CDR3 reads CASSPQGGETQYF. DNA for the CDR3: TGCGCCAGCAGCCCCCAGGGAGGTGAGACCCAGTACTTC. The chain has TRBV5-1 and TRBJ2-5; perhaps TRBD2 as D (6 bases). This CDR3 has 13 residues. V gave up 4 bases and J gave up 5 bases, with 12 bases separating them. In germline, CDR1 is SGHRS, CDR2 YFSETQ.

V and J are TRBV11-3 and TRBJ2-7; no definite D call. The germline CDR1 and CDR2 sequences are SGHNT and YENEEA. The CDR3 sequence is 12 residues long. V was cut by 3 bases and J by 6 bases, with 9 bases left in between. This CDR3 is CASSFTNGEQYF. The CDR3 DNA reads as TGTGCCAGCAGCTTTACGAACGGCGAGCAGTACTTC.

This chain connects TRBV28 to TRBJ2-7; D may match TRBD1 or TRBD2 (5 bases each). The CDR3 contains 17 residues. V was clipped by 4 bases and J by 4 bases, with 23 bases between them. Per the germline V gene, CDR1 is MDHEN and CDR2 is SYDVKM. Written as DNA, the CDR3 is TGTGCCAGCAGTTCGTCACCTGGCTGGAGAGGGGATTACGAGCAGTACTTC. Protein: CASSSSPGWRGDYEQYF. Full variable domain (outside the CDR3, taken from reference TRBV28 and TRBJ2-7): DVKVTQSSRYLVKRTGEKVFLECVQDMDHENMFWYRQDPGLGLRLIYFSYDVKMKEKGDIPEGYSVSREKKERFSLILESASTNQTSMYLCASSSSPGWRGDYEQYFGPGTRLTVT.

CDR3 sequence reads: CASRGLAGVNEQFF. The CDR3 nucleotides read TGTGCCAGTAGGGGACTAGCGGGAGTAAATGAGCAGTTCTTC. The chain joins TRBV19 to TRBJ2-1; the match to TRBD2 covers 14 bases. Trimming took 6 bases from V and 7 from J; bases not matched to a gene: 2. Germline V gene data show CDR1 as LNHDA and CDR2 as SQIVND (reference sequence). This CDR3 contains 14 residues.

This clone was counted a few times. V usage is TRBV5-1 and J usage is TRBJ2-1; tentative D call: TRBD1 (5 bases). V shed 0 bases and J shed 7 bases, with 8 bases lying between them. Germline V CDR1 and CDR2: SGHRS, YFSETQ. The CDR3 contains 13 residues. CDR3 residues: CASSLGQSNEQFF. The CDR3 DNA reads as TGCGCCAGCAGCTTGGGACAGTCGAATGAGCAGTTCTTC.